These 16 T cell receptor beta chains share one sample of origin, sequenced in a study of shared clonotypes between healthy human individuals. Here immunoSEQ multiplex PCR was the method, and the copy in TCRdb shows in-frame clones only, minus some. The repertoire holds hundreds of thousands of clones, with less than 98% as singletons. Material: naive CD4+ T cells sorted from blood. The subset: CD45RA+ positively selected. The receptor source for this set is a woman in her twenties or thirties in good health.

The CDR3 region is CRISGRSAFF. The CDR3 DNA reads as TGCAGGATATCGGGCCGGTCGGCTTTCTTT. The chain uses TRBV20-1 and TRBJ1-1; D is unclear. There are 10 residues in the CDR3. Per the germline V gene, CDR1 is DFQATT and CDR2 is SNEGSKA (reference sequence).

In its sample, this clone was seen once. V and J are TRBV6-5 and TRBJ2-7; 10 bases map to TRBD2. The CDR3 runs 16 residues. J was trimmed by 2 bases and V by 4 bases; bases with no gene match: 8. Germline CDR1 is MNHEY and CDR2 is SVGAGI. The CDR3 DNA is TGTGCCAGCAGTTCCTTAACTAGCGGGGCCGCCTACGAGCAGTACTTC. Its translation is CASSSLTSGAAYEQYF.

This chain links TRBV7-2 with TRBJ2-7; the D gene could be TRBD1 or TRBD2 (5 bases each). The V gene's germline CDR1 is SGHTA and CDR2 FQGNSA. Between the trimmed V and J ends, which lost 1 base and 3 bases, there was a span of 13 bases. There are 15 residues in the CDR3. The CDR3 protein is CASSLGGGPGYEQYF. As DNA, the CDR3 is TGTGCCAGCAGCTTAGGGGGCGGGCCGGGCTACGAGCAGTACTTC.

V usage is TRBV19 and J usage is TRBJ2-3; 12 bases align to TRBD2. Germline lookup yields CDR1 LNHDA and CDR2 SQIVND (reference sequence). The CDR3 extends over 15 amino acids. Germline trimming cut 6 bases from V and 1 base from J; bases unmatched to any gene: 2. This CDR3 is CASRSSGRGTDTQYF. The CDR3 DNA reads TGTGCCAGTAGATCTAGCGGGAGGGGCACAGATACGCAGTATTTT.

The chain combines TRBV5-6 with TRBJ2-3; 7 bases are a match to TRBD1. After removal of 0 bases from V and 0 bases from J, the junction contained 7 bases not matched to a gene. Germline V gives CDR1 SGHDT, CDR2 YYEEEE. The CDR3 spans 17 residues. The CDR3 nucleotides read TGTGCCAGCAGCTTGGTTCGGGACAGCGCTAGCACAGATACGCAGTATTTT. This translates into CASSLVRDSASTDTQYF.

The genes are TRBV28 and TRBJ2-5; 7 bases are shared with TRBD2. Germline lookup yields CDR1 MDHEN and CDR2 SYDVKM. This CDR3 comprises 15 residues. Trimming at V came to 5 bases and at J to 4 bases, leaving 10 bases not matched to a gene. CDR3 DNA sequence: TGTGCCAGCAGTCCCAAACGCGGGAGTTTAGAGACCCAGTACTTC. Amino acids: CASSPKRGSLETQYF. Full variable domain (outside the CDR3, taken from reference TRBV28 and TRBJ2-5): DVKVTQSSRYLVKRTGEKVFLECVQDMDHENMFWYRQDPGLGLRLIYFSYDVKMKEKGDIPEGYSVSREKKERFSLILESASTNQTSMYLCASSPKRGSLETQYFGPGTRLLVL.

This clone occurred once. This chain uses TRBV29-1 with TRBJ2-7; TRBD1 aligns across 10 bases. The germline CDR1 and CDR2 sequences are SQVTM and ANQGSEA. CDR3 size: 16 residues. The junction had 7 bases not matched to a gene; V was cut back by 0 bases and J by 2 bases. CDR3 loop: CSVEDRHGTGAYEQYF. The CDR3 DNA reads TGCAGCGTTGAAGACCGCCATGGGACAGGGGCCTACGAGCAGTACTTC.

The chain combines TRBV11-2 with TRBJ1-4, with D possibly matching TRBD1 (6 bases). V lost 1 base to trimming and J lost 4 bases, with 13 bases between them. CDR3 size: 16 residues. CDR1 and CDR2 from the germline V gene are SGHAT and FQNNGV. CDR3 region: CASSLGTDFYNEKLFF. The CDR3 DNA is TGTGCCAGCAGCTTAGGGACAGATTTTTATAATGAAAAACTGTTTTTT.

The chain recombines TRBV6-1 with TRBJ2-1; 16 positions match TRBD2. Germline V CDR1 and CDR2: MNHNS, SASEGT. V shed 4 bases, J shed 4 bases, and the junction held 7 bases outside the gene matches. This CDR3 is built from 18 residues. As DNA, the CDR3 is TGTGCCAGCAGTGCCTGGACGGGACTAGCGGGAGGGTACAATGAGCAGTTCTTC. Encoded protein: CASSAWTGLAGGYNEQFF.

This chain uses TRBV14 with TRBJ2-7; D gene ambiguous. The CDR3 is 14 residues long. Per the germline V gene, CDR1 is SGHDN and CDR2 is FVKESK. Trimming removed 4 bases at V and 5 bases at J, with 15 bases between. The CDR3 loop is CASSPHYKPHEQYF. CDR3 nucleotide sequence: TGTGCCAGCAGCCCTCACTACAAGCCCCACGAGCAGTACTTC.

Concerning this clone: The identical CDR3 is also encoded by other nucleotide sequences in the sample. This chain connects TRBV27 to TRBJ1-2; 7 positions match TRBD1. Germline values: CDR1 MNHEY, CDR2 SMNVEV (reference sequence). The CDR3 consists of 14 residues. Trimming cost V 2 bases and J 6 bases; bases outside gene matches: 6. The CDR3 sequence is CASSLGTGANGYTF. The CDR3 coding sequence is TGTGCCAGCAGTTTAGGCACAGGGGCCAATGGCTACACCTTC.

V gene TRBV19 combines with J gene TRBJ1-2, with D unclear. The CDR3 contains 12 residues. Trimming stripped 7 bases from V and 4 bases from J, with 10 bases between. The V gene's germline CDR1 is LNHDA and CDR2 SQIVND (reference sequence). CDR3 protein: CASIGFSYGYTF. The CDR3 DNA reads as TGTGCCAGTATCGGGTTCTCCTATGGCTACACCTTC. The whole variable domain, filled in from reference TRBV19 and TRBJ1-2, reads DGGITQSPKYLFRKEGQNVTLSCEQNLNHDAMYWYRQDPGQGLRLIYYSQIVNDFQKGDIAEGYSVSREKKESFPLTVTSAQKNPTAFYLCASIGFSYGYTFGSGTRLTVV.

V is TRBV19 and J is TRBJ2-7; TRBD1 matches 9 bases. The CDR3 covers 15 residues. The germline CDR1 and CDR2 sequences are LNHDA and SQIVND (reference sequence). V shed 3 bases, J shed 5 bases, and the junction held 8 bases outside the gene matches. In DNA form, the CDR3 reads TGTGCCAGTAGTATCGGGACAGGGAATGTGGACGAGCAGTACTTC. Encoded protein: CASSIGTGNVDEQYF.

The rearrangement joins TRBV5-1 to TRBJ1-1, with 9 bases matching TRBD1. With V trimmed by 4 bases and J by 1 base, 8 bases remained unmatched. The CDR3 has 16 residues. Germline CDR1 and CDR2: SGHRS and YFSETQ. CDR3 loop: CASSPGTGIRNTEAFF. The CDR3 DNA sequence: TGCGCCAGCAGCCCGGGGACAGGGATCCGGAACACTGAAGCTTTCTTT. The entire variable domain, with the rest obtained from reference TRBV5-1 and TRBJ1-1, is as follows: KAGVTQTPRYLIKTRGQQVTLSCSPISGHRSVSWYQQTPGQGLQFLFEYFSETQRNKGNFPGRFSGRQFSNSRSEMNVSTLELGDSALYLCASSPGTGIRNTEAFFGQGTRLTVV.

The gene calls are TRBV6-1 and TRBJ2-3; 8 nucleotides align to TRBD2. The CDR3 sequence is 15 residues long. V lost 2 bases and J lost 2; bases outside the gene matches: 3. Germline CDR1 is MNHNS and CDR2 is SASEGT. The CDR3 loop is CASSELAGNTDTQYF. The CDR3 DNA reads TGTGCCAGCAGTGAACTAGCGGGTAACACAGATACGCAGTATTTT.

The chain recombines TRBV7-9 with TRBJ1-5, with a weak D call TRBD1 (5 bases). V was pared by 1 base and J by 4 bases, with 14 bases between. The CDR3 runs to 16 residues. Germline CDR1 reads SEHNR; CDR2 reads FQNEAQ (reference sequence). The CDR3 DNA reads as TGTGCCAGCAGCTTAGGTAGGGGATCGGTGAATCAGCCCCAGCATTTT. Protein sequence: CASSLGRGSVNQPQHF. The full variable domain, its missing parts supplied by reference TRBV7-9 and TRBJ1-5, is DTGVSQNPRHKITKRGQNVTFRCDPISEHNRLYWYRQTLGQGPEFLTYFQNEAQLEKSRLLSDRFSAERPKGSFSTLEIQRTEQGDSAMYLCASSLGRGSVNQPQHFGDGTRLSIL.